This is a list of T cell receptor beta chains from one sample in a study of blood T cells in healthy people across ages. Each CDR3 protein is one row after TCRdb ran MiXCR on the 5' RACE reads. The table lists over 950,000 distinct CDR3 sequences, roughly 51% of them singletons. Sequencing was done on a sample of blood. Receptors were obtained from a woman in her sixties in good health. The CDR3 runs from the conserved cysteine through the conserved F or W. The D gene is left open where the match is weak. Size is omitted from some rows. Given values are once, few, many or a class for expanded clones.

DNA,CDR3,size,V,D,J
TGTGCCAGCACCCTACTGGGTAGCAATCAGCCCCAGCATTTT,CASTLLGSNQPQHF,.,TRBV12-3/TRBV12-4,.,TRBJ1-5
TGTGCCAGCAGCTTCGCCGAAGGGGGATGGGAGACCCAGTACTTC,CASSFAEGGWETQYF,few,TRBV11-1,.,TRBJ2-5
TGTGCCAGCAGCTCCAGGGGAGGGACTGAAGCTTTCTTT,CASSSRGGTEAFF,.,TRBV7-3,.,TRBJ1-1
TGTGCCAGCAGTACAACGCCCGGGACTAGCGGCCGTTTAGGCTCCTACAACGAGCAGTTCTTC,CASSTTPGTSGRLGSYNEQFF,.,TRBV12-3/TRBV12-4,TRBD2,TRBJ2-1
TGTGCCAGCAGCGAATACTCGACGGTTTCCTACGAGCAGTACTTC,CASSEYSTVSYEQYF,once,TRBV27,.,TRBJ2-7
TGTGCCACCTCGGACCCGTACTTGTATGAGCAGTTCTTC,CATSDPYLYEQFF,.,TRBV6-2/TRBV6-3,.,TRBJ2-1
TGTGCCATCAGTGATCCTCCAGTTCTAGCCAAAAACATTCAGTACTTC,CAISDPPVLAKNIQYF,few,TRBV10-3,.,TRBJ2-4
TGTGCCAGCAGCCCCTCGAGGGGGGGTAACTACGGCTACACCTTC,CASSPSRGGNYGYTF,.,TRBV11-2,.,TRBJ1-2
TGCAGTGCTAGGGACAACAGGGGGACCGGGGAGCTGTTTTTT,CSARDNRGTGELFF,.,TRBV20-1,TRBD1,TRBJ2-2
TGTGCCAGCAGCTTAGGCAGGCGAAGGGGGGACGGCACAGATACGCAGTATTTT,CASSLGRRRGDGTDTQYF,once,TRBV13,.,TRBJ2-3
TGTGCCAGCTCATCTGATCAAGGTAATGAGCAGTTCTTC,CASSSDQGNEQFF,.,TRBV18,.,TRBJ2-1
TGTGCCACCAGCATGTTCAATGAGCAGTTCTTC,CATSMFNEQFF,once,TRBV15,.,TRBJ2-1
TGTGCCAGCAGCTTAGCTGGGACAGGAACCCAGCATTTT,CASSLAGTGTQHF,once,TRBV11-2,TRBD1,TRBJ1-5
TGCAGTGCTAGACCGAATTGGGGCTACAATGAGCAGTTCTTC,CSARPNWGYNEQFF,.,TRBV20-1,.,TRBJ2-1
TGTGCCATTGCCCCGAGGTCGAGGAGCACAGATACGCAGTATTTT,CAIAPRSRSTDTQYF,few,TRBV10-3,.,TRBJ2-3
TGTGCCAGCAGCCGTACGAGAGGGGGCACAGATACGCAGTATTTT,CASSRTRGGTDTQYF,few,TRBV11-2,.,TRBJ2-3
TGTGCCACCAGCAGAGATCCGGGTGGACAGGGGTACGAGCAGTACTTC,CATSRDPGGQGYEQYF,.,TRBV15,TRBD1,TRBJ2-7
TGTGCCAGCCGCCCAGGGACTAGCGGGAGGCACGGGCAGTACTTC,CASRPGTSGRHGQYF,.,TRBV12-3/TRBV12-4,TRBD2,TRBJ2-5
TGCGCCAGCAGCTTGGTGGCGGGAGGGCCGGATGAGCAGTTCTTC,CASSLVAGGPDEQFF,.,TRBV5-1,TRBD2,TRBJ2-1
TGTGCCAGCAGTTCCCGGACTAGCGGGCCTGGAGATACGCAGTATTTT,CASSSRTSGPGDTQYF,.,TRBV6-2/TRBV6-3,TRBD2,TRBJ2-3
TGTGCCAGCAGTTCCCAGGACATCCAAGGGGCGCAGTACTTC,CASSSQDIQGAQYF,.,TRBV6-6,.,TRBJ2-5
TGTGCCAGCAATCCCGGGACAGTCTACGGGCAGTACTTC,CASNPGTVYGQYF,.,TRBV2,TRBD1,TRBJ2-4
TGTGCCAGCAGTTCCCTCCGCTCTGTGGGGGAGAGGTTGAGCGAGCAGTACTTC,CASSSLRSVGERLSEQYF,.,TRBV28,.,TRBJ2-7
TGTGCCAGCAGTTCCGACAGGCGGTATGCCTACGAGCAGTACTTC,CASSSDRRYAYEQYF,.,TRBV6-5,.,TRBJ2-7
TGTGCCAGCAGCTTAACAGGGGGAGCAACTAATGAAAAACTGTTTTTT,CASSLTGGATNEKLFF,.,TRBV7-3,.,TRBJ1-4
TGTGCCAGCAGCGCCGCAGGGAGGAAGAAGGGAGATACGCAGTATTTT,CASSAAGRKKGDTQYF,.,TRBV9,.,TRBJ2-3
TGCGCCAGCAGCCAAGTTCAGGGACCGCAAGAGACCCAGTACTTC,CASSQVQGPQETQYF,.,TRBV4-3,.,TRBJ2-5
TGTGCCGGCCGTGCGGCCTCTGAGCTGTTTTTT,CAGRAASELFF,.,TRBV30,.,TRBJ2-2
TGTGCCAGCAGCTTGGAAGCGGCGGGAAGCAATGAGCAGTTCTTC,CASSLEAAGSNEQFF,.,TRBV5-4,.,TRBJ2-1
TGTGCCAGCAGTGAACAACTGGGTGGGGAAAAACTGTTTTTT,CASSEQLGGEKLFF,few,TRBV2,.,TRBJ1-4
TGTGCCAGCAGGCGGGACTCCTCCAGCCATAGCAATCAGCCCCAGCATTTT,CASRRDSSSHSNQPQHF,.,TRBV6-1,.,TRBJ1-5
TGTGCCAGCAGATTTCCCCTCAGACAGGGGACGAGCTACACCTTC,CASRFPLRQGTSYTF,many,TRBV11-2,TRBD1,TRBJ1-2
TGCAGCGTGATAGCGTATTCCTCCTACAATGAGCAGTACTTC,CSVIAYSSYNEQYF,.,TRBV29-1,.,TRBJ2-7
TGCAGCGTCCTGACTAGCAGGGTCACCGGGGAGCTGTTTTTT,CSVLTSRVTGELFF,.,TRBV29-1,TRBD2,TRBJ2-2
TGTGCCAGCAGTGGACCGACAGGGGGTGAGACCCAGTACTTC,CASSGPTGGETQYF,.,TRBV6-6,TRBD1,TRBJ2-5
TGCAGTGCTGGACCTAGCGGATCATTTACCTACGAGCAGTACTTC,CSAGPSGSFTYEQYF,.,TRBV20-1,TRBD2,TRBJ2-7
TGTGCCAGCACCGACTTAGCGGGATTGGTTGGGCCTGGGGACTACAATGAGCAGTTCTTC,CASTDLAGLVGPGDYNEQFF,.,TRBV12-3/TRBV12-4,TRBD2,TRBJ2-1
TGCGCCAGCAGAACTAGCGGCTACACAGATACGCAGTATTTT,CASRTSGYTDTQYF,few,TRBV5-1,TRBD2,TRBJ2-3
TGTGCCAGCAGCACTTACAGGGGGCAACCCCAGCATTTT,CASSTYRGQPQHF,.,TRBV7-2,TRBD1,TRBJ1-5
TGTGCCAGCAGCGTAGAGATAGAGGTTCACTCTGGAGACACCATATATTTT,CASSVEIEVHSGDTIYF,.,TRBV9,.,TRBJ1-3